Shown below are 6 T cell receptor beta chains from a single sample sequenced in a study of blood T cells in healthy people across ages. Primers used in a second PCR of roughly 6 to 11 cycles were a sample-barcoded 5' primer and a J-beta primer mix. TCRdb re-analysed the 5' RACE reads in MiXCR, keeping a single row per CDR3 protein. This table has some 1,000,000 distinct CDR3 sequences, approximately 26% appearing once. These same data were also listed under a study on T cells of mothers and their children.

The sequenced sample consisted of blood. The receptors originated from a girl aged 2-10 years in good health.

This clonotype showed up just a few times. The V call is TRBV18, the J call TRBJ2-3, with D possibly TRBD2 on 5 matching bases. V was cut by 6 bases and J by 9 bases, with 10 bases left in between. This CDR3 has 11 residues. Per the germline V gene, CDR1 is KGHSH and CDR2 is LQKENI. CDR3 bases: TGTGCCAGCTCCACGGGATCCACGCAGTATTTT. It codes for CASSTGSTQYF.

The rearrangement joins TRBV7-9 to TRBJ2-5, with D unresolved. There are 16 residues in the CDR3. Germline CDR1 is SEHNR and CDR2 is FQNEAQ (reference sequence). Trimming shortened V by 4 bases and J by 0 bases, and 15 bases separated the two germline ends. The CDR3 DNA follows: TGTGCCAGCAGCTCCTTAAAAAGACTCAACCAAGAGACCCAGTACTTC. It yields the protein CASSSLKRLNQETQYF.

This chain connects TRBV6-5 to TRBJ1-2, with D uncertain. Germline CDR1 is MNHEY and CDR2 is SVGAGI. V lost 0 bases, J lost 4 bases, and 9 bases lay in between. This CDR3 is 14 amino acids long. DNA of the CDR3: TGTGCCAGCAGTTACTCGAGCGGGGTCTATGGCTACACCTTC. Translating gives CASSYSSGVYGYTF.

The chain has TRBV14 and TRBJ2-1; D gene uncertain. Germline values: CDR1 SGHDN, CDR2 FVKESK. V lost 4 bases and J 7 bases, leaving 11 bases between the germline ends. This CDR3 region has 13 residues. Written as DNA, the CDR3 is TGTGCCAGCAGCCCCCATCGAGCGAATGAGCAGTTCTTC. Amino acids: CASSPHRANEQFF. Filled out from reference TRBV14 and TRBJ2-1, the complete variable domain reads EAGVTQFPSHSVIEKGQTVTLRCDPISGHDNLYWYRRVMGKEIKFLLHFVKESKQDESGMPNNRFLAERTGGTYSTLKVQPAELEDSGVYFCASSPHRANEQFFGPGTRLTVL.

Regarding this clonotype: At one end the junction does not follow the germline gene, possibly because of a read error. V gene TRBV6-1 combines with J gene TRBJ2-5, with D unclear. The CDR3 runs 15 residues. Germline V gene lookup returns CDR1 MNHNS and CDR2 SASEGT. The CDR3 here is CASSALSAKVDEQLF. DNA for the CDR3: TGTGCCAGCAGTGCCCTGTCCGCGAAGGTCGATGAGCAGCTCTTC.

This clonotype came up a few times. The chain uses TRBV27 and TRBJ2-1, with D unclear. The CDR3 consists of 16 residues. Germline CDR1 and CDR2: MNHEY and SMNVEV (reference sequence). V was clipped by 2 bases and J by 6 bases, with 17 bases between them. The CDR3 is CASSLGASNQRNEQFF. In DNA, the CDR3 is TGTGCCAGCAGTTTAGGAGCTTCTAATCAGCGCAATGAGCAGTTCTTC.